This TCR beta chain was sequenced for a study of CD8+ T cells in alopecia areata. Germline values: CDR1 KGHSH, CDR2 LQKENI. Between the trimmed V and J ends, which lost 2 bases and 8 bases, there was a span of 12 bases. The CDR3 contains 13 residues. Broader study findings: Lesional tissue from the scalp (especially in alopecia totalis/universalis) showed higher clonality than normal scalp. Resident alphabeta T-cell populations of normal skin are likewise subject to sequencing in scalp samples. It was less clear whether patients shared TCRs than it was in mice, possibly because of HLA.

In the case of this clone: Its antigen is currently unknown.

Sorting of CD4+ and CD8+ T cells was performed on PBMCs. The authors extracted RNA and reverse transcribed it into cDNA as the sequencing template. The method was immunoSEQ multiplex PCR; TCRdb's version includes in-frame clones alone and lacks a portion of them. The sample lists roughly 120,000 clones, 55% to 80% occurring once. Input material: CD4+ T cells sorted from blood. This sequence was found in a human donor in good health. The chain links TRBV18 to TRBJ1-2, with D hard to call. In DNA, the CDR3 is TGTGCCAGCTCACCAGGCACGGATGTCGGCTACACCTTC. It translates to CASSPGTDVGYTF.